The 5 T cell receptor beta chains given below trace back to one sample, sequenced in a study of blood T cells in healthy people across ages. Through a sample-barcoded 5' primer and a J-beta primer mix, a second PCR was run for 7 to 11 cycles. One entry per CDR3 protein results from TCRdb running MiXCR on the 5' RACE reads. The profile shows more than 1,400,000 distinct CDR3 sequences, 42% of them singletons. Specimen: blood. The receptors derive from a woman between 18 and 29 years old in good health.

V usage is TRBV6-5 and J usage is TRBJ2-7; tentatively, D is TRBD2 (6 bases). The CDR3 sequence is 13 residues long. CDR1 and CDR2 (germline): MNHEY, SVGAGI. V shed 5 bases and J shed 6 bases, with 14 bases lying between them. The CDR3 coding sequence is TGTGCCAGCAGTACTCGGTTCGGGGGCGAGCAGTACTTC. Translation: CASSTRFGGEQYF.

The V call is TRBV5-1, the J call TRBJ2-5; unclear D gene. CDR1 is SGHRS and CDR2 is YFSETQ in the germline V gene. This CDR3 has 16 residues. The V gene lost 1 base and the J gene lost 2 bases, with 15 bases spanning the gap. CDR3: CASSLPQGSTQETQYF. Here the CDR3 DNA reads TGCGCCAGCAGCTTGCCGCAAGGGTCGACACAAGAGACCCAGTACTTC.

The chain uses TRBV4-1 and TRBJ2-1; D not resolved. V was shortened by 0 bases and J by 13 bases, with 10 bases between the two germline ends. The CDR3 covers 12 residues. Germline CDR1 MGHRA, CDR2 YSYEKL. CDR3 sequence (DNA): TGCGCCAGCAGCCAAGATAAAAAGACCCAGTTCTTC. Translating gives CASSQDKKTQFF.

The chain combines TRBV28 with TRBJ2-1, with D perhaps given as TRBD1 or TRBD2 (5 bases each). Trimming took off 11 bases at V and 3 bases at J, with 17 bases between the two ends. CDR3 length: 14 amino acids. Per the germline V gene, CDR1 is MDHEN and CDR2 is SYDVKM. Written as DNA, the CDR3 is TGTGCCTCCCGAGGTGAGGGGTTCTACAATGAGCAGTTCTTC. It codes for CASRGEGFYNEQFF. Full variable domain (remainder filled in from reference TRBV28 and TRBJ2-1): DVKVTQSSRYLVKRTGEKVFLECVQDMDHENMFWYRQDPGLGLRLIYFSYDVKMKEKGDIPEGYSVSREKKERFSLILESASTNQTSMYLCASRGEGFYNEQFFGPGTRLTVL.

This clonotype has just a few counts. The chain is built from TRBV4-1 and TRBJ2-7; 9 bases align to TRBD1. The CDR3 is made up of 15 amino acids. V shed 4 bases and J 4 bases; nucleotides not matched to a gene: 8. Per the germline V gene, CDR1 is MGHRA and CDR2 is YSYEKL. This CDR3 reads CASSPVGQGRYEQYF. CDR3 nucleotide sequence: TGCGCCAGCAGCCCCGTGGGACAGGGAAGGTACGAGCAGTACTTC.